The next 27 T cell receptor beta chains were all read from a single sample in a study of PD-1 blockade in classical Hodgkin lymphoma (dated by TCRdb to the early 2020s). The library relied on the immunoSEQ multiplex PCR assay. TCRdb limited this immuneACCESS table to in-frame rearrangements with V and J called. A share of clones is missing; checked studies link under half to unresolved V genes, and the rest is unexplained. The sample data list around 20,000 clones, and roughly 87% of these were observed just once. In total, the top ten clones hold 0.25% to 0.3% of the sample. What the time point label conveys for this sample: newly diagnosed, previously untreated cHL patient sample. CD4+ T cells were purified from thawed PBMCs by magnetic negative selection with a Miltenyi CD4+ T cell isolation kit. Source material: CD4+ T cells from blood. Every receptor here comes from a human donor with classical Hodgkin lymphoma.

The V and J genes are TRBV30 and TRBJ1-2; D gene unclear. V shed 4 bases and J shed 4 bases, with 7 bases lying between them. The CDR3 runs 11 residues. Per germline, CDR1 GTSNPN and CDR2 SVGIG (reference sequence). The CDR3: CAWKQVYGYTF. The CDR3 bases are TGTGCCTGGAAACAAGTCTATGGCTACACCTTC.

The chain has TRBV4-1 and TRBJ2-1; 8 positions agree with TRBD2. Germline values: CDR1 MGHRA, CDR2 YSYEKL. V shed 1 base, J shed 12 bases, and the junction held 8 bases outside the gene matches. The CDR3 covers 14 residues. The CDR3 region has the DNA TGCGCCAGCAGCCAAGTAGCCGCTGCGGGAGGGCAGTTCTTC. Translation gives CASSQVAAAGGQFF.

The V gene is TRBV28, the J gene TRBJ1-4; no reliable D call. Germline assignment: CDR1 MDHEN and CDR2 SYDVKM. V shed 10 bases and J shed 5 bases, with 17 bases lying between them. There are 14 residues in the CDR3. CDR3: CATRLSVLNEKLFF. Here the CDR3 DNA reads TGTGCCACCAGACTATCGGTTCTGAATGAAAAACTGTTTTTT.

This chain joins TRBV7-2 and TRBJ2-1; 14 bases are shared with TRBD2. Unmatched junction bases numbered 8, after V lost 4 bases and J lost 3 bases. The germline V gene has CDR1 SGHTA and CDR2 FQGNSA. The CDR3 has 18 residues. The CDR3 DNA reads as TGTGCCAGCAGCTCTGGACTAGCGGGAGGTTGGGGCTACAATGAGCAGTTCTTC. It translates to CASSSGLAGGWGYNEQFF.

This clone was detected once. The rearrangement joins TRBV7-2 to TRBJ2-1; 13 bases are shared with TRBD2. In germline, CDR1 is SGHTA, CDR2 FQGNSA. V was clipped by 5 bases and J by 1 base; unmatched bases: 5. The CDR3 is 17 amino acids. CDR3 residues: CASSLGLAGASYNEQFF. The CDR3 bases are TGTGCCAGCAGCCTCGGACTAGCGGGGGCTTCCTACAATGAGCAGTTCTTC. Full variable domain (rest looked up from reference TRBV7-2 and TRBJ2-1): GAGVSQSPSNKVTEKGKDVELRCDPISGHTALYWYRQSLGQGLEFLIYFQGNSAPDKSGLPSDRFSAERTGGSVSTLTIQRTQQEDSAVYLCASSLGLAGASYNEQFFGPGTRLTVL.

J is TRBJ1-2 and V is TRBV19; the D gene is possibly TRBD1 (5 bases). The CDR3 is made up of 15 amino acids. With 0 bases removed from V and 8 bases from J, the gap between germline ends came to 16 bases. From germline, CDR1 is LNHDA and CDR2 SQIVND (reference sequence). CDR3 amino acids: CASSIDNQGSTGYTF. The DNA of the CDR3 is TGTGCCAGTAGTATAGATAACCAGGGAAGTACGGGCTACACCTTC.

J is TRBJ2-3 and V is TRBV7-3; TRBD1 or TRBD2 may be the D gene (5 bases each). CDR3 length: 15 residues. Trimming shortened V by 6 bases and J by 0 bases, and 13 bases separated the two germline ends. The germline gives CDR1 SGHTA, CDR2 FQGTGA. CDR3 region: CASSSYGASTDTQYF. CDR3 nucleotides: TGTGCCAGCAGTTCATACGGGGCTAGCACAGATACGCAGTATTTT.

This chain links TRBV11-2 with TRBJ1-3, with TRBD1 matching 7 bases. Germline values: CDR1 SGHAT, CDR2 FQNNGV. The CDR3 runs 15 residues. Trimming took 3 bases from V and 2 from J; bases not matched to a gene: 4. In DNA form, the CDR3 reads TGTGCCAGCAGCTTGGCCAGGGGGGCTGGAAACACCATATATTTT. It codes for CASSLARGAGNTIYF.

The rearrangement joins TRBV19 to TRBJ2-7, with TRBD1 matching 8 bases. The V gene's germline CDR1 is LNHDA and CDR2 SQIVND (reference sequence). The ends lost 5 bases at V and 3 bases at J; junction bases unmatched: 12. This CDR3 spans 16 amino acids. The CDR3 DNA follows: TGTGCCAGTAGTGGGCCCGGGACAGGTAATTTCTACGAGCAGTACTTC. It encodes CASSGPGTGNFYEQYF.

Remarks on this clone: Germline and junction disagree at one end, which may indicate a read error. The chain uses TRBV10-3 and TRBJ2-2; 7 nucleotides agree with TRBD1. Germline loops: CDR1 ENHRY, CDR2 SYGVKD. This CDR3 is built from 14 residues. The DNA for the CDR3 is TGTGCCATCACTGAGACAGGGTCCGACGGGGAGCTGTTTTTT. Protein product: CAITETGSDGELFF.

The chain carries TRBV30 and TRBJ1-2; possible D gene TRBD1, 5 bases. This CDR3 region has 12 residues. From germline, CDR1 is GTSNPN and CDR2 SVGIG (reference sequence). Trimming pared 4 bases from V and 4 bases from J, leaving 10 bases between. This chain's CDR3 is CAWIQGTYGYTF. CDR3 DNA sequence: TGTGCCTGGATCCAGGGCACCTATGGCTACACCTTC.

This clone was observed once. The rearrangement links TRBV4-1 to TRBJ2-3; 9 nucleotides align to TRBD1. The ends lost 3 bases at V and 14 bases at J; junction bases unmatched: 6. Per the germline V gene, CDR1 is MGHRA and CDR2 is YSYEKL. The CDR3 sequence is 12 residues long. The CDR3 DNA sequence: TGCGCCAGCAGCCAGGGCACGGGACAGGGGTATTTT. Translated, it gives CASSQGTGQGYF.

The chain combines TRBV9 with TRBJ2-7, with D tentatively TRBD2 (5 bases). Germline CDR1 is SGDLS and CDR2 is YYNGEE. The CDR3 is 14 residues long. Trimming pared 2 bases from V and 4 bases from J, leaving 13 bases between. The CDR3 sequence: CASSVGGSKYEQYF. CDR3 coding DNA: TGTGCCAGCAGCGTTGGCGGGTCTAAATACGAGCAGTACTTC. The variable domain in full, completed from reference TRBV9 and TRBJ2-7, reads DSGVTQTPKHLITATGQRVTLRCSPRSGDLSVYWYQQSLDQGLQFLIQYYNGEERAKGNILERFSAQQFPDLHSELNLSSLELGDSALYFCASSVGGSKYEQYFGPGTRLTVT.

A single count supports this clone. The chain employs TRBV11-1 and TRBJ2-3; 9 nucleotides agree with TRBD1. Looked up from germline, CDR1 is SGHAT and CDR2 is FQDESV (reference sequence). There are 15 residues in the CDR3. The junction had 8 bases not matched to a gene; V was cut back by 7 bases and J by 3 bases. The CDR3 protein is CASNPTGGGTDTQYF. The CDR3 DNA sequence: TGTGCCAGCAACCCGACAGGGGGTGGGACAGATACGCAGTATTTT.

This clone was counted only a few times. This rearrangement joins TRBV18 to TRBJ1-6, with 10 bases that match TRBD1. Germline CDR1 is KGHSH and CDR2 is LQKENI. The CDR3 length is 15 residues. The V segment lost 6 bases and the J segment 10 bases; nucleotides outside the gene matches: 9. The CDR3 reads CASSPRTGGDSPLHF. CDR3 sequence (DNA): TGTGCCAGCTCTCCCAGGACAGGGGGGGACTCACCCCTCCACTTT. Together with reference TRBV18 and TRBJ1-6, the CDR3 gives the full variable domain: NAGVMQNPRHLVRRRGQEARLRCSPMKGHSHVYWYRQLPEEGLKFMVYLQKENIIDESGMPKERFSAEFPKEGPSILRIQQVVRGDSAAYFCASSPRTGGDSPLHFGNGTRLTVT.

V is TRBV27 and J is TRBJ1-6; D gene ambiguous. Trimming removed 5 bases from V and 8 bases from J, with 13 bases in between. The CDR3 is made up of 14 amino acids. CDR1 is MNHEY, CDR2 SMNVEV, per germline (reference sequence). The CDR3 DNA follows: TGTGCCAGCAGTCGGGCCGGGATCGATTCACCCCTCCACTTT. Residues: CASSRAGIDSPLHF.

The chain joins TRBV5-4 to TRBJ2-1; D possibly corresponds to TRBD1 (6 bases). The V end was cut by 4 bases, the J end by 8 bases, with 19 bases between. This CDR3 has 15 residues. Germline CDR1 is SGHNT and CDR2 is YYREEE (reference sequence). The CDR3 sequence: CASSPTGPWGHEQFF. CDR3 DNA: TGTGCCAGCAGCCCCACAGGGCCTTGGGGGCATGAGCAGTTCTTC.

The V call is TRBV20-1, the J call TRBJ2-3; D remains unclear. Germline V lookup: CDR1 DFQATT, CDR2 SNEGSKA (reference sequence). V lost 5 bases to trimming and J lost 2 bases, with 5 bases between them. The CDR3 totals 11 residues. The CDR3 DNA reads as TGCAGTGCTTCAAACACAGATACGCAGTATTTT. Its protein product is CSASNTDTQYF.

This clone turned up a few times. V usage is TRBV30 and J usage is TRBJ1-5; D possibly corresponds to TRBD1 (6 bases). This CDR3 is built from 13 residues. V was shortened by 1 base and J by 5 bases, with 9 bases between the two germline ends. The germline gives CDR1 GTSNPN, CDR2 SVGIG (reference sequence). In DNA form, the CDR3 reads TGTGCCTGGAGTGAGGGGGTACATCAGCCCCAGCATTTT. Residues: CAWSEGVHQPQHF.

The chain uses TRBV25-1 and TRBJ1-1; no firm D call. Trimming pared 3 bases from V and 4 bases from J, leaving 9 bases between. CDR1 is MGHDK and CDR2 is SYGVNS in the germline V gene. The CDR3 length is 13 residues. DNA of the CDR3: TGTGCCAGCAGTGACCCGGGTGCCACTGAAGCTTTCTTT. Translating it yields CASSDPGATEAFF.

This chain connects TRBV19 to TRBJ1-1; unclear D gene. Germline V gene sequence: CDR1 LNHDA, CDR2 SQIVND (reference sequence). V lost 4 bases, J lost 4 bases, and 10 bases lay in between. CDR3 length: 13 residues. The chain's CDR3 is CASSRLGGTEAFF. CDR3 nucleotides: TGTGCCAGTAGTAGACTCGGAGGCACTGAAGCTTTCTTT.

This chain links TRBV6-5 with TRBJ2-7; D possibly corresponds to TRBD2 (6 bases). The CDR3 loop spans 13 amino acids. V dropped 6 bases and J dropped 3 bases, with 12 bases sitting between them. Germline values: CDR1 MNHEY, CDR2 SVGAGI. Here the CDR3 DNA reads TGTGCCAGCAGCCGGGCGGGGTTCTACGAGCAGTACTTC. Amino acids: CASSRAGFYEQYF.

J is TRBJ2-7 and V is TRBV7-8, with TRBD2 identical over 8 bases. There are 19 residues in the CDR3. Losses at the gene ends were 5 bases for V and 0 bases for J; bases not matched to a gene: 18. Germline-derived CDR1 and CDR2 are SGHVS and FQNEAQ. The CDR3 DNA sequence: TGTGCCAGCAGCCAATCCGGGAGGGATGGATTAATTATCTCCTACGAGCAGTACTTC. Translation gives CASSQSGRDGLIISYEQYF.

The V call is TRBV7-9, the J call TRBJ2-6; D is unclear. The CDR3 contains 19 residues. Trimming shortened V by 5 bases and J by 4 bases, and 24 bases separated the two germline ends. Germline V gives CDR1 SEHNR, CDR2 FQNEAQ (reference sequence). In DNA, the CDR3 is TGTGCCAGCAGCCCCCGGTTAATAGACCCTGTTTTCGGGGCCAACGTCCTGACTTTC. Protein sequence: CASSPRLIDPVFGANVLTF.

This chain uses TRBV5-4 with TRBJ2-7; possible D gene TRBD2, 5 bases. The CDR3 covers 14 residues. The V end was cut by 4 bases, the J end by 0 bases, with 11 bases between. Germline-derived CDR1 and CDR2 are SGHNT and YYREEE (reference sequence). In DNA, the CDR3 is TGTGCCAGCAGCGGGGAGACGAGCTCCTACGAGCAGTACTTC. As protein: CASSGETSSYEQYF.

V usage is TRBV10-3 and J usage is TRBJ1-5; D call uncertain. Germline CDR1 and CDR2: ENHRY and SYGVKD. CDR3 length: 14 amino acids. Trimming pared 2 bases from V and 8 bases from J, leaving 13 bases between. The DNA for the CDR3 is TGTGCCATCAGTGAGCGGGGTGCGGTTGAGCCCCAGCATTTT. This translates into CAISERGAVEPQHF.

The chain has TRBV7-2 and TRBJ1-3; no clear D gene. CDR1 is SGHTA and CDR2 is FQGNSA in the germline V gene. There are 15 residues in the CDR3. The V gene lost 2 bases and the J gene lost 0 bases, with 8 bases spanning the gap. The DNA of the CDR3 is TGTGCCAGCAGCTTATCTGGGAACTCTGGAAACACCATATATTTT. It encodes CASSLSGNSGNTIYF.